This T cell receptor beta chain was recovered during a study of blood T cell repertoires in COVID-19. Under the authors' procedure: From reference gene primer amplification, estimates of nucleated cell counts were derived. Produced via immunoSEQ multiplex PCR; TCRdb's table is partial and in-frame only. V, J and clone size are those of that table, while D and trimming were read from the DNA. Seen here are 65,000 to 80,000 clones, 86% observed once, and the top ten hold approximately 17%. Germline CDR1 and CDR2: SGDLS and YYNGEE. CDR3 length equals 14 residues. After removal of 6 bases from V and 1 base from J, the junction contained 4 bases not matched to a gene.

Sequenced: peripheral blood. The receptor's source is a man older than 75 in a cohort sampled during active COVID-19. V is TRBV9 and J is TRBJ2-3; 8 bases match TRBD1. CDR3 DNA sequence: TGTGCCAGCAAGGGGGGACAGGGCACAGATACGCAGTATTTT. It translates to CASKGGQGTDTQYF.